These 20 T cell receptor beta chains share one sample of origin, sequenced in a study of cytomegalovirus exposure and HLA in healthy donors. The PCR ran on 60 Vbeta and 13 Jbeta primers. TCRdb's table, derived via immunoSEQ multiplex PCR, lists solely in-frame clones and lacks some. Here the sample spans some 97,000 clones, roughly 88% being singletons. Sequences were obtained from PBMCs. The receptors were sampled from a woman aged 18-30 years in good health and CMV-seronegative.

V and J are TRBV18 and TRBJ2-5, with D perhaps TRBD2 (6 bases). Germline assignment: CDR1 KGHSH and CDR2 LQKENI. The CDR3 sequence is 14 residues long. Trimming pared 3 bases from V and 4 bases from J, leaving 12 bases between. The CDR3 reads CASSPGGSRETQYF. The CDR3, as DNA: TGTGCCAGCTCACCGGGGGGTTCTCGAGAGACCCAGTACTTC.

The V gene is TRBV9, the J gene TRBJ1-3; 7 bases are a match to TRBD1. This CDR3 region has 15 residues. V shed 1 base, J shed 3 bases, and the junction held 4 bases outside the gene matches. Germline V gives CDR1 SGDLS, CDR2 YYNGEE. CDR3 residues: CASSVRGLGGNTIYF. The CDR3 DNA reads as TGTGCCAGCAGCGTAAGGGGGCTTGGTGGAAACACCATATATTTT.

CDR3 nucleotide sequence: TGTGCCAGCAGCCAAGACTGGGCCAACGAGCAGTACTTC. This gives the protein CASSQDWANEQYF. The chain uses TRBV4-2 and TRBJ2-7; no reliable D call. CDR1 is LGHNA and CDR2 is YNFKEQ in the germline V gene. This CDR3 contains 13 residues. V was pared by 0 bases and J by 5 bases, with 8 bases between.

This chain links TRBV14 with TRBJ2-2; 9 bases map to TRBD2. This CDR3 spans 19 amino acids. V trimming: 0 bases; J trimming: 3 bases; junction bases outside the gene matches: 11. Germline V lookup: CDR1 SGHDN, CDR2 FVKESK. The CDR3: CASSQDSARGGRYTGELFF. CDR3 sequence (DNA): TGTGCCAGCAGCCAAGATTCGGCGCGGGGGGGCCGGTACACCGGGGAGCTGTTTTTT.

The chain is built from TRBV28 and TRBJ1-4; D is ambiguous. The CDR3 extends over 14 amino acids. Trimming took 5 bases from V and 7 from J, leaving 14 bases between them. The V gene's germline CDR1 is MDHEN and CDR2 SYDVKM. The DNA for the CDR3 is TGTGCCAGCAGTGCCGGAACAGCCACTGAAAAACTGTTTTTT. It translates to CASSAGTATEKLFF. The variable domain in full, with the rest retrieved from reference TRBV28 and TRBJ1-4, is DVKVTQSSRYLVKRTGEKVFLECVQDMDHENMFWYRQDPGLGLRLIYFSYDVKMKEKGDIPEGYSVSREKKERFSLILESASTNQTSMYLCASSAGTATEKLFFGSGTQLSVL.

The chain couples TRBV10-3 to TRBJ2-5, with TRBD2 identical over 10 bases. The germline V gene encodes CDR1 ENHRY and CDR2 SYGVKD. The trim removed 3 bases at V and 8 bases at J, leaving 9 bases unmatched. The CDR3 contains 15 residues. This chain's CDR3 is CAISEFSLAGETQYF. The CDR3 bases are TGTGCCATCAGTGAATTTAGTCTAGCGGGAGAAACCCAGTACTTC.

The chain links TRBV30 to TRBJ1-2; D is ambiguous. This CDR3 contains 13 residues. Germline V gene data show CDR1 as GTSNPN and CDR2 as SVGIG (reference sequence). V lost 3 bases, J lost 6 bases, and 14 bases lay in between. As DNA, the CDR3 is TGTGCCTGGAGGGCAGGTGTGATGGATGGCTACACCTTC. It specifies CAWRAGVMDGYTF. Using reference TRBV30 and TRBJ1-2 for the parts outside the CDR3, the full variable domain is SQTIHQWPATLVQPVGSPLSLECTVEGTSNPNLYWYRQAAGRGLQLLFYSVGIGQISSEVPQNLSASRPQDRQFILSSKKLLLSDSGFYLCAWRAGVMDGYTFGSGTRLTVV.

In this sample, this clone turned up once. Sequence at one end of the junction differs from germline and may be a read error. The genes are TRBV7-2 and TRBJ1-5, with 7 bases aligning to TRBD1. This CDR3 comprises 14 residues. From germline, CDR1 is SGHTA and CDR2 FQGNSA. The CDR3: CASSPGGGNQPQHF. The CDR3 DNA sequence: TGTGCCAGCAGCCCCGGAGGGGGCAACCAGCCCCAGCATTTT.

The genes are TRBV29-1 and TRBJ2-7; TRBD1 aligns across 10 bases. V lost 4 bases to trimming and J lost 0 bases; unmatched junction nucleotides: 0. CDR1 and CDR2 from the germline V gene are SQVTM and ANQGSEA. CDR3 length: 13 residues. CDR3 in amino acids: CSVGQGASYEQYF. The CDR3 DNA reads TGCAGCGTTGGACAGGGGGCCTCCTACGAGCAGTACTTC.

The chain links TRBV28 to TRBJ2-1; 8 positions match TRBD1. V was clipped by 5 bases and J by 13 bases; unmatched bases: 7. This CDR3 spans 12 amino acids. From germline, CDR1 is MDHEN and CDR2 SYDVKM. CDR3: CASSPNDRGQFF. The CDR3 region has the DNA TGTGCCAGCAGTCCAAACGACAGGGGTCAGTTCTTC. Supplemented by reference TRBV28 and TRBJ2-1, the full variable domain reads DVKVTQSSRYLVKRTGEKVFLECVQDMDHENMFWYRQDPGLGLRLIYFSYDVKMKEKGDIPEGYSVSREKKERFSLILESASTNQTSMYLCASSPNDRGQFFGPGTRLTVL.

In this sample, this clone turned up a few times. The CDR3 nucleotides are TGTGCCAGCAGGGCCACAGGGGGCGCTTATTACGAGCAGTACTTC. This encodes CASRATGGAYYEQYF. The chain carries TRBV6-4 and TRBJ2-7, with 9 positions matching TRBD1. This CDR3 region has 15 residues. After removal of 6 bases from V and 4 bases from J, the junction contained 10 bases not matched to a gene. Per germline, CDR1 MRHNA and CDR2 SNTAGT.

The V gene is TRBV5-4, the J gene TRBJ2-4; 9 bases match TRBD1. Germline CDR1 is SGHNT and CDR2 is YYREEE (reference sequence). This CDR3 has 14 residues. J lost 4 bases, V lost 4 bases, and 3 bases had no gene match. In nucleotides, the CDR3 is TGTGCCAGCAGCGGCGGACAGGGGAAAAACATTCAGTACTTC. Protein product: CASSGGQGKNIQYF.

This chain joins TRBV19 and TRBJ1-2; no clear D. Trimming removed 7 bases at V and 0 bases at J, with 15 bases between. The CDR3 contains 15 residues. The germline V gene has CDR1 LNHDA and CDR2 SQIVND (reference sequence). Here the CDR3 reads CASTLPGAPNYGYTF. The CDR3 coding sequence is TGTGCCAGTACCCTGCCGGGAGCCCCTAACTATGGCTACACCTTC.

The gene calls are TRBV6-6 and TRBJ2-5, with 8 bases identical to TRBD1. With the DNA end fitting TRBJ2-7 better, the J assignment may be wrong. The CDR3 sequence is 15 residues long. Germline CDR1 and CDR2: MNHNY and SVGAGI (reference sequence). The CDR3 DNA follows: TGTGCCAGCAGTTACCGGACAGGGACAACCTACGAGCAGTACTTC. Protein product: CASSYRTGTTYEQYF.

The gene calls are TRBV19 and TRBJ2-7; 10 positions agree with TRBD2. Per the germline V gene, CDR1 is LNHDA and CDR2 is SQIVND (reference sequence). V shed 7 bases, J shed 6 bases, and the junction held 6 bases outside the gene matches. The CDR3 runs to 13 residues. The CDR3 region is CASTTSGIGEQYF. CDR3 coding DNA: TGTGCCAGTACAACTAGCGGGATTGGCGAGCAGTACTTC.

The rearrangement uses TRBV28 and TRBJ2-3; no clear D gene. Germline CDR1 and CDR2: MDHEN and SYDVKM. With 3 bases removed from V and 5 bases from J, the gap between germline ends came to 6 bases. The CDR3 runs to 12 residues. The CDR3 here is CASSFRLDTQYF. CDR3 DNA: TGTGCCAGCAGTTTTCGTTTAGATACGCAGTATTTT.

The chain links TRBV7-2 to TRBJ2-2, with unresolved D. CDR1 and CDR2 (germline): SGHTA, FQGNSA. Between the trimmed V and J ends, which lost 2 bases and 6 bases, there was a span of 10 bases. The CDR3 extends over 14 amino acids. The CDR3 DNA is TGTGCCAGCAGCTTACGCTCAGGCTCCGGGGAGCTGTTTTTT. Its translation: CASSLRSGSGELFF.

V and J are TRBV4-2 and TRBJ2-2, with D maybe TRBD2 (7 bases). Trimming shortened V by 2 bases and J by 4 bases, and 14 bases separated the two germline ends. Germline lookup yields CDR1 LGHNA and CDR2 YNFKEQ. The CDR3 spans 16 residues. The CDR3 DNA reads as TGTGCCAGCAGCCAATCGGGGGGCAGGGGCACCGGGGAGCTGTTTTTT. Encoded protein: CASSQSGGRGTGELFF.

V gene TRBV9 combines with J gene TRBJ2-5; D perhaps matches TRBD2 (6 bases). The J call may be in error: the DNA end matches TRBJ2-7 better. The germline V gene encodes CDR1 SGDLS and CDR2 YYNGEE. This CDR3 spans 15 amino acids. CDR3: CASSVGLAASYEQYF. The CDR3 coding sequence is TGTGCCAGCAGCGTTGGTTTAGCGGCCTCCTACGAGCAGTACTTC.

The chain has TRBV28 and TRBJ1-1; 8 bases are shared with TRBD1. J lost 5 bases, V lost 5 bases, and 10 bases had no gene match. Germline V gene lookup returns CDR1 MDHEN and CDR2 SYDVKM. CDR3 length: 15 amino acids. The CDR3 loop reads CASSAPQGARTEAFF. Here the CDR3 DNA reads TGTGCCAGCAGTGCACCCCAGGGGGCGAGGACTGAAGCTTTCTTT.